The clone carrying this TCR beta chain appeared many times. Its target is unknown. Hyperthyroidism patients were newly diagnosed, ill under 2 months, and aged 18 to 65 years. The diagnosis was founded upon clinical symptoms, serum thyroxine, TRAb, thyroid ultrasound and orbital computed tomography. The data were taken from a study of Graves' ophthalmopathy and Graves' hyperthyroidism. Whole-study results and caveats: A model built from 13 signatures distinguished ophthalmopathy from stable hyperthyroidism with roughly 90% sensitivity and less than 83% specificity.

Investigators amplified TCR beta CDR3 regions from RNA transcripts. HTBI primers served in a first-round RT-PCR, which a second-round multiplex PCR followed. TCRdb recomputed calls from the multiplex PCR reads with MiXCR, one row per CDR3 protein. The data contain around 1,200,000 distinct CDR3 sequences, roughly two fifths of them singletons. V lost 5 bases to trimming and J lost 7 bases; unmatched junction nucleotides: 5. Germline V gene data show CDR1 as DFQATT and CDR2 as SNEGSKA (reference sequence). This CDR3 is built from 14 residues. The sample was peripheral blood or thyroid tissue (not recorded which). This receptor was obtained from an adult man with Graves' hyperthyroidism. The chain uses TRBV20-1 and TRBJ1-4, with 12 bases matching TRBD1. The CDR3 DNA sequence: TGCAGTGCTGCGGGACAGGGGGCGGGTGAAAAACTGTTTTTT. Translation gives CSAAGQGAGEKLFF.